Below, 20 T cell receptor beta chains from the same sample are listed, as sequenced in a study of shared clonotypes between healthy human individuals. TCRdb keeps only in-frame clones here, not all; method: immunoSEQ multiplex PCR. The table has some 2,000,000 clones, 85% to 95% seen once. The sample consisted of naive CD4+ T cells sorted from blood. Documented subset: CD45RA+ positively selected. All receptors come from a man between 18 and 35 years old in good health.

The gene calls are TRBV9 and TRBJ2-3, with D perhaps being TRBD1 or TRBD2 (5 bases each). Germline V gives CDR1 SGDLS, CDR2 YYNGEE. V lost 7 bases and J lost 1, with 16 bases in between. The CDR3 sequence is 15 residues long. The CDR3 loop reads CASSGDHLRTDTQYF. The CDR3 DNA follows: TGTGCCAGCTCCGGGGACCACCTTCGCACAGATACGCAGTATTTT.

This chain uses TRBV5-4 with TRBJ1-2; possible D gene TRBD1, 6 bases. Deletions cut 3 bases from V and 8 bases from J, with 20 bases between. From germline, CDR1 is SGHNT and CDR2 YYREEE (reference sequence). CDR3 length equals 15 residues. CDR3 DNA sequence: TGTGCCAGCAGCTCCAAAGGGGACATTGTGTCCGGCTACACCTTC. This gives the protein CASSSKGDIVSGYTF.

The chain carries TRBV7-6 and TRBJ2-3; D is tentatively TRBD1 or TRBD2 (5 bases each). V was trimmed by 0 bases and J by 6 bases, leaving 13 bases between them. Germline V CDR1 and CDR2: SGHVS, FNYEAQ. This CDR3 has 15 residues. The chain's CDR3 is CASSLAGDPRDTQYF. The CDR3 region has the DNA TGTGCCAGCAGCTTAGCGGGGGACCCGCGGGATACGCAGTATTTT. Full variable domain (rest looked up from reference TRBV7-6 and TRBJ2-3): GAGVSQSPRYKVTKRGQDVALRCDPISGHVSLYWYRQALGQGPEFLTYFNYEAQQDKSGLPNDRFSAERPEGSISTLTIQRTEQRDSAMYRCASSLAGDPRDTQYFGPGTRLTVL.

The V and J genes are TRBV21-1 and TRBJ2-7; TRBD2 is the table's D call, not checked against the DNA. TRBV21-1 is a documented pseudogene. CDR3 length: 15 amino acids. The CDR3 loop reads CASSKLPKSSYEQYF. The CDR3 DNA reads as TGTGCCAGCAGCAAACTACCGAAAAGCTCCTACGAGCAGTACTTC.

The chain employs TRBV4-1 and TRBJ1-5; D unresolved. V was shortened by 3 bases and J by 0 bases, with 9 bases between the two germline ends. The CDR3 extends over 15 amino acids. Germline CDR1 MGHRA, CDR2 YSYEKL. CDR3 bases: TGCGCCAGCAGCCACGGGGTGGATAGCAATCAGCCCCAGCATTTT. Translated: CASSHGVDSNQPQHF.

The genes are TRBV5-1 and TRBJ2-1; no clear D. In germline, CDR1 is SGHRS, CDR2 YFSETQ. Deletions cut 5 bases from V and 1 base from J, with 10 bases between. The CDR3 has 14 residues. CDR3 nucleotides: TGCGCCAGCAGAAGGGCAGAGTCCTACAATGAGCAGTTCTTC. Its protein product is CASRRAESYNEQFF.

The chain combines TRBV30 with TRBJ2-5, with 9 bases identical to TRBD1. Germline V CDR1 and CDR2: GTSNPN, SVGIG (reference sequence). The CDR3 extends over 14 amino acids. Trimming removed 2 bases from V and 6 bases from J; junction bases left unmatched: 7. The CDR3: CAWSSTGGGKTQYF. The DNA of the CDR3 is TGTGCCTGGAGTAGCACAGGGGGCGGCAAGACCCAGTACTTC. Variable domain in full (rest from reference TRBV30 and TRBJ2-5): SQTIHQWPATLVQPVGSPLSLECTVEGTSNPNLYWYRQAAGRGLQLLFYSVGIGQISSEVPQNLSASRPQDRQFILSSKKLLLSDSGFYLCAWSSTGGGKTQYFGPGTRLLVL.

The chain links TRBV9 to TRBJ2-5; D perhaps matches TRBD2 (5 bases). The CDR3 runs 14 residues. CDR1 and CDR2 (germline): SGDLS, YYNGEE. With 0 bases removed from V and 5 bases from J, the gap between germline ends came to 11 bases. CDR3: CASSVGLPSETQYF. The CDR3, as DNA: TGTGCCAGCAGCGTAGGACTGCCTAGCGAGACCCAGTACTTC. Using reference TRBV9 and TRBJ2-5 for the parts outside the CDR3, the full variable domain is DSGVTQTPKHLITATGQRVTLRCSPRSGDLSVYWYQQSLDQGLQFLIQYYNGEERAKGNILERFSAQQFPDLHSELNLSSLELGDSALYFCASSVGLPSETQYFGPGTRLLVL.

This clone appeared once. The genes are TRBV7-9 and TRBJ1-4; tentatively, D is TRBD1 (6 bases). In germline, CDR1 is SEHNR, CDR2 FQNEAQ (reference sequence). CDR3 length equals 17 residues. V was trimmed by 1 base and J by 0 bases, leaving 12 bases between them. CDR3 DNA sequence: TGTGCCAGCAGCTTAGGCCTCCGACAGGCAACTAATGAAAAACTGTTTTTT. Translating gives CASSLGLRQATNEKLFF.

The chain employs TRBV6-6 and TRBJ1-2; 7 nucleotides agree with TRBD1. This CDR3 has 14 residues. With V trimmed by 2 bases and J by 2 bases, 2 bases remained unmatched. Germline CDR1 MNHNY, CDR2 SVGAGI (reference sequence). The CDR3 DNA is TGTGCCAGCAGTTACCTGACAGGGAACTATGGCTACACCTTC. Protein: CASSYLTGNYGYTF.

This sequence joins TRBV6-5 and TRBJ2-1; 10 nucleotides align to TRBD2. The CDR3 covers 15 residues. Germline loops: CDR1 MNHEY, CDR2 SVGAGI. Trimming removed 5 bases from V and 6 bases from J; junction bases left unmatched: 7. Here the CDR3 reads CASSSGGAGGNEQFF. The CDR3 DNA is TGTGCCAGCAGTAGCGGGGGGGCGGGAGGCAATGAGCAGTTCTTC.

The chain combines TRBV11-1 with TRBJ2-5; the D is unclear. The CDR3 totals 18 residues. Germline-derived CDR1 and CDR2 are SGHAT and FQDESV (reference sequence). V lost 0 bases and J 0 bases, leaving 17 bases between the germline ends. The DNA for the CDR3 is TGTGCCAGCAGCTTAGCGAGTGGTCTGGGCGTAAACCAAGAGACCCAGTACTTC. Protein sequence: CASSLASGLGVNQETQYF.

This chain links TRBV5-1 with TRBJ2-2; maybe TRBD1 (6 bases). This CDR3 spans 16 amino acids. V shed 6 bases and J shed 0 bases, with 15 bases lying between them. Per germline, CDR1 SGHRS and CDR2 YFSETQ. CDR3 sequence: CASKGWQGTNTGELFF. Here the CDR3 DNA reads TGCGCCAGCAAGGGTTGGCAGGGGACGAACACCGGGGAGCTGTTTTTT. The variable domain in full, completed from reference TRBV5-1 and TRBJ2-2, reads KAGVTQTPRYLIKTRGQQVTLSCSPISGHRSVSWYQQTPGQGLQFLFEYFSETQRNKGNFPGRFSGRQFSNSRSEMNVSTLELGDSALYLCASKGWQGTNTGELFFGEGSRLTVL.

This clone was seen only once. The rearrangement uses TRBV10-3 and TRBJ1-4; D ambiguous. The CDR3 spans 11 residues. Trimming cost V 11 bases and J 7 bases, with 11 bases left between them. Germline V gives CDR1 ENHRY, CDR2 SYGVKD. The CDR3 reads CASRSGEKLFF. The DNA for the CDR3 is TGTGCCTCAAGGTCAGGTGAAAAACTGTTTTTT.

The chain is built from TRBV4-1 and TRBJ1-2, with TRBD1 identical over 12 bases. J lost 7 bases, V lost 5 bases, and 8 bases had no gene match. This CDR3 contains 15 residues. Germline assignment: CDR1 MGHRA and CDR2 YSYEKL. This CDR3 reads CASSSPGQGAFGYTF. DNA of the CDR3: TGCGCCAGCAGCTCTCCGGGACAGGGGGCTTTTGGCTACACCTTC.

This chain connects TRBV5-4 to TRBJ2-5, with 8 bases that match TRBD1. The length of the CDR3 is 18 residues. V lost 4 bases, J lost 5 bases, and 19 bases stayed unmatched. The germline CDR1 and CDR2 sequences are SGHNT and YYREEE (reference sequence). CDR3 protein: CASSLVGQGEDTGETQYF. The CDR3 nucleotides are TGTGCCAGCAGCCTGGTCGGACAGGGAGAGGATACGGGGGAGACCCAGTACTTC.

The table lists this clone with a count of one. At the DNA level, this CDR3 is encoded by other sequences in the same sample as well. CDR3 in amino acids: CASSLSRETQYF. CDR3 sequence (DNA): TGCGCCAGCAGCTTGTCTCGAGAGACCCAGTACTTC. The J gene is TRBJ2-5, the V gene TRBV5-1; D ambiguous. Germline-derived CDR1 and CDR2 are SGHRS and YFSETQ. The CDR3 totals 12 residues. The V end lost 1 base, the J end lost 4 bases, and 5 bases lay between the germline ends.

The chain employs TRBV15 and TRBJ2-5; a possible D gene is TRBD1 (6 bases). Trimming removed 5 bases at V and 2 bases at J, with 18 bases between. The CDR3 is made up of 16 amino acids. The V gene's germline CDR1 is LNHNV and CDR2 YYDKDF (reference sequence). DNA for the CDR3: TGTGCCACCAGCTCCCGAGACAGGCTCCAACAAGAGACCCAGTACTTC. Amino acids: CATSSRDRLQQETQYF.

V and J are TRBV11-3 and TRBJ2-3; TRBD2 matches at 9 bases. Germline V gene sequence: CDR1 SGHNT, CDR2 YENEEA. CDR3 length equals 15 residues. J lost 6 bases, V lost 2 bases, and 6 bases had no gene match. CDR3: CASSLSGGSMDTQYF. The CDR3 DNA reads TGTGCCAGCAGCTTAAGCGGGGGGTCCATGGATACGCAGTATTTT.

The chain recombines TRBV11-2 with TRBJ2-7, with D uncertain. Germline CDR1 SGHAT, CDR2 FQNNGV. V lost 3 bases and J 4 bases, leaving 7 bases between the germline ends. This CDR3 is 12 amino acids long. The DNA of the CDR3 is TGTGCCAGCAGCTTCCAGGTATACGAGCAGTACTTC. Its translation is CASSFQVYEQYF.